This is a list of T cell receptor beta chains from one sample in a study of blood T cells in healthy people across ages. MiXCR was run by TCRdb on the 5' RACE reads, yielding one entry per CDR3 protein. Of 600,000 to 850,000 distinct CDR3 sequences in the sample, roughly two fifths were seen once. Input material: blood. The source is a woman aged 60-75 years in good health. Each CDR3 is given with its conserved first and last residue. D genes are given only for firm matches. Size is stated for part of the rows, as once, few or many counts, or as a class when the clone is expanded.

-,TRBJ2-1,many,14,TRBV7-2,TGTGCCAGCAGCTTGGACCATTCCTACAATGAGCAGTTCTTC,CASSLDHSYNEQFF
-,TRBJ2-1,-,11,TRBV3-1,TGTGCCGGCAGTGAGTGGGATGAGCAGTTCTTC,CAGSEWDEQFF
TRBD1,TRBJ1-5,-,16,TRBV18,TGTGCCAGCTCACCACTGGGACAGGGTAGCAATCAGCCCCAGCATTTT,CASSPLGQGSNQPQHF
-,TRBJ2-7,-,12,TRBV10-3,TGTGCCATCAGTGACAACCCCTCCGAGCAGTACTTC,CAISDNPSEQYF
-,TRBJ2-2,-,15,TRBV5-1,TGCGCCAGCAGCTGGATGCCCGGCGGTAACGGGGAGCTGTTTTTT,CASSWMPGGNGELFF
-,TRBJ1-1,-,11,TRBV7-9,TGTGCCAGCAGCACCCACACTGAAGCTTTCTTT,CASSTHTEAFF
TRBD1,TRBJ2-1,-,16,TRBV5-1,TGCGCCAGCAGCTGGAACTTCCCGGGACAGGGAAATGAGCAGTTCTTC,CASSWNFPGQGNEQFF
-,TRBJ1-2,-,17,TRBV21-1,TGTGCCAGCAGCAATGAAAGCCGGACGGTGCCTAACTATGGCTACACCTTC,CASSNESRTVPNYGYTF
-,TRBJ1-1,few,14,TRBV20-1,TGCAGTGCCCGTGGACCAGGGTCGATCACTGAAGCTTTCTTT,CSARGPGSITEAFF
-,TRBJ2-7,-,14,TRBV27,TGTGCCAGCAGTACCTCGACTAGAGTCTACGAGCAGTACTTC,CASSTSTRVYEQYF
-,TRBJ2-1,-,15,TRBV7-9,TGTGCCAGCAGCTTAGCGAAGGAACCCTACAATGAGCAGTTCTTC,CASSLAKEPYNEQFF
-,TRBJ1-5,-,16,TRBV20-1,TGCAGTGCCCGTACGGGGTTATTGGGCAGCAATCAGCCCCAGCATTTT,CSARTGLLGSNQPQHF
TRBD1,TRBJ2-5,few,15,TRBV2,TGTGCCAGCAGCGTGACAGGGTCCTCCCAAGAGACCCAGTACTTC,CASSVTGSSQETQYF
-,TRBJ2-7,few,13,TRBV6-2/TRBV6-3,TGTGCCAGCAGTGGGCCCGTAACCTACGAGCAGTACTTC,CASSGPVTYEQYF
TRBD1,TRBJ1-5,-,14,TRBV25-1,TGTGCCAGCAGTGAGACAGGGTGGGGGCAGCCCCAGCATTTT,CASSETGWGQPQHF
-,TRBJ2-7,-,17,TRBV7-9,TGTGCCAGCAGCTTAGGAGTTATAACGGGAGATTTCGACGAGCAGTACTTC,CASSLGVITGDFDEQYF